This is a list of T cell receptor beta chains from one sample in a study of blood T cell repertoires in COVID-19. The assay was immunoSEQ multiplex PCR, and TCRdb's table has in-frame clones only and misses some. The sample consists of 200,000 to 300,000 clones, over 80% of them appearing once. Sequencing was done on a sample of peripheral blood. These TCRs come from a woman between 55 and 75 years old with active or convalescent COVID-19. The CDR3 runs from the conserved cysteine through the conserved F or W.

J: TRBJ2-3; V: TRBV12-3/TRBV12-4; CDR3: CASSLRGTQYF
J: TRBJ2-2; V: TRBV7-3; CDR3: CASSSSDRSAGELFF
J: TRBJ1-6; V: TRBV3-1/TRBV3-2; CDR3: CASSPWGEPLHF
J: TRBJ1-1; V: TRBV5-1; CDR3: CASSFKGGQGISMNTEAFF
J: TRBJ2-2; V: TRBV7-2; CDR3: CASSPRTSGRTGELFF
J: TRBJ2-3; V: TRBV6-5; CDR3: CASSPRTDTQYF
J: TRBJ1-2; V: TRBV10-3; CDR3: CAISEDRGYGYTF
J: TRBJ2-5; V: TRBV6-5; CDR3: CASSYRGRETQYF
J: TRBJ2-7; V: TRBV7-2; CDR3: CASSFSQGTHEQYF
J: TRBJ1-4; V: TRBV6-5; CDR3: CASSYSSGTRNEKLFF
J: TRBJ2-3; V: TRBV6-5; CDR3: CASSYSTSGGKDTQYF
J: TRBJ2-3; V: TRBV18; CDR3: CASSPQDLRYF
J: TRBJ1-5; V: TRBV7-6; CDR3: CASSLGTGDQPQHF
J: TRBJ2-6; V: TRBV3-1/TRBV3-2; CDR3: CASSQWGVSGGNSGANVLTF
J: TRBJ1-1; V: TRBV18; CDR3: CASSLGQGNSGEAFF
J: TRBJ1-4; V: TRBV19; CDR3: CASSSRGGGPNEKLFF
J: TRBJ2-5; V: TRBV6-2/TRBV6-3; CDR3: CASSWTSGGVAQTQYF
J: TRBJ2-2; V: TRBV30; CDR3: CAWSRREAGELFF
J: TRBJ1-5; V: TRBV11-3; CDR3: CASSHGGEAGQPQHF
J: TRBJ1-6; V: TRBV18; CDR3: CASSPGTGSNSPLHF
J: TRBJ1-1; V: TRBV10-2; CDR3: CASSEDRVNTEAFF
J: TRBJ1-5; V: TRBV10-2; CDR3: CASSDLNQPQHF
J: TRBJ1-2; V: TRBV4-1; CDR3: CASSQDPTGNYGYTF